This T cell receptor (beta chain) derives from a study of CD8+ T cells in alopecia areata. Extracted from the samples, RNA was reverse transcribed into cDNA to serve as the sequencing template. Generated by immunoSEQ multiplex PCR, the TCRdb table keeps only in-frame clones and is missing some. The sample contains more than 95,000 clones, over 60% of which appear only once. CDR3 length equals 16 residues. Germline V CDR1 and CDR2: SGHTA, FQGNSA. V trimming: 1 base; J trimming: 6 bases; junction bases outside the gene matches: 8. In regard to this clone: Its antigen remains unknown.

Whole-study results and caveats: Sharing of TCR sequences between patients (possibly for HLA-related reasons) was less clear than in mice.

Documented treatment: oral pan-JAK inhibitor, 5-10 mg twice daily. The chain combines TRBV7-2 with TRBJ2-1; 8 bases are a match to TRBD2. The clonotype was recovered from a human donor with alopecia areata. The sequencing used CD4+ T cells sorted from blood, collected at week 4, from a patient treated with tofacitinib. CDR3 in amino acids: CASSLGPAGEGNEQFF. The DNA of the CDR3 is TGTGCCAGCAGCTTAGGTCCAGCGGGAGAGGGCAATGAGCAGTTCTTC.